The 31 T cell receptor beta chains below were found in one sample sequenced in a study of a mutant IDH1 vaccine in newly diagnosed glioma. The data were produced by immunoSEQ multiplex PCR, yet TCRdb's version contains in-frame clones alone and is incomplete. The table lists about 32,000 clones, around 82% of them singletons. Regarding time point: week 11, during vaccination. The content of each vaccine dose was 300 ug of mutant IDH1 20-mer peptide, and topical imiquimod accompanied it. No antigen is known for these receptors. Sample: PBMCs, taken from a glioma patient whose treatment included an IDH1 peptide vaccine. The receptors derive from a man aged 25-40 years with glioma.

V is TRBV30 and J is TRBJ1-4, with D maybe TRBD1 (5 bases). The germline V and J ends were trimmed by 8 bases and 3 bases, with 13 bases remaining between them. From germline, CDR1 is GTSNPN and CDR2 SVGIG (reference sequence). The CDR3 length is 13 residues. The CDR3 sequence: CAASRVANEKLFF. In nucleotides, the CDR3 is TGTGCCGCCTCCAGGGTGGCTAATGAAAAACTGTTTTTT.

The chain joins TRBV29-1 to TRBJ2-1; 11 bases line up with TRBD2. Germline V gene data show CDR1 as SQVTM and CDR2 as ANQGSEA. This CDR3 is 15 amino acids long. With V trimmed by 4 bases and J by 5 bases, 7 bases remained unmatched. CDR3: CSVAGSGRADNEQFF. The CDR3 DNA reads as TGCAGCGTTGCGGGTAGCGGGAGGGCGGACAATGAGCAGTTCTTC.

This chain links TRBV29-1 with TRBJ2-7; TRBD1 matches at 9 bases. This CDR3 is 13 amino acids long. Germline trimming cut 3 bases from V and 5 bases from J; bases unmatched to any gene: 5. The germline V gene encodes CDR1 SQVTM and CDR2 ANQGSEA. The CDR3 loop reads CSVDWDRDHEQYF. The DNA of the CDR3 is TGCAGCGTTGATTGGGACAGGGACCACGAGCAGTACTTC.

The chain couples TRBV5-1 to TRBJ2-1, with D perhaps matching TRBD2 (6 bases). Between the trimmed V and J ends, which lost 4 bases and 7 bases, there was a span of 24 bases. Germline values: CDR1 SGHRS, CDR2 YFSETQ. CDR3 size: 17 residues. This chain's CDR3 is CASSLSFLARGENEQFF. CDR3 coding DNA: TGCGCCAGCAGCCTGTCTTTCCTCGCCCGCGGGGAAAATGAGCAGTTCTTC.

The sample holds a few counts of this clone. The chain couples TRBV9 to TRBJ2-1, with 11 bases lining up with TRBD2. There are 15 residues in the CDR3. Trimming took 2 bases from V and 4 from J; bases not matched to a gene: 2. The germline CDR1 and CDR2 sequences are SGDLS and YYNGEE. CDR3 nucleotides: TGTGCCAGCAGCGTGACTAGCGGGGATTACAATGAGCAGTTCTTC. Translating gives CASSVTSGDYNEQFF.

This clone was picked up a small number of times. CDR3: CASRNRQADLNEKLFF. The CDR3 DNA follows: TGTGCCAGTAGAAACCGACAGGCGGACCTTAATGAAAAACTGTTTTTT. The chain couples TRBV19 to TRBJ1-4, with a weak D call TRBD1 (6 bases). This CDR3 region has 16 residues. CDR1 is LNHDA, CDR2 SQIVND, per germline (reference sequence). Trimming shortened V by 6 bases and J by 4 bases, and 18 bases separated the two germline ends.

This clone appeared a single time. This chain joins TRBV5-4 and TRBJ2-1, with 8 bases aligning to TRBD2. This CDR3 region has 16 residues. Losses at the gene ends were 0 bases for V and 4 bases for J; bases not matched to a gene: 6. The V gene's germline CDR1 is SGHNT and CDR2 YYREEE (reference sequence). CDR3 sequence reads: CASSLGAGGTYNEQFF. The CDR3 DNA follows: TGTGCCAGCAGCTTGGGGGCGGGAGGCACTTACAATGAGCAGTTCTTC.

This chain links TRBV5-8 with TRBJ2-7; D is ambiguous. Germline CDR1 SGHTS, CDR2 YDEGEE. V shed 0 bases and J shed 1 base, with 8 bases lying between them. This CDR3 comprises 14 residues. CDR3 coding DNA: TGTGCCAGCAGCTTGGCAGTGGGGTCCTACGAGCAGTACTTC. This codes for CASSLAVGSYEQYF.

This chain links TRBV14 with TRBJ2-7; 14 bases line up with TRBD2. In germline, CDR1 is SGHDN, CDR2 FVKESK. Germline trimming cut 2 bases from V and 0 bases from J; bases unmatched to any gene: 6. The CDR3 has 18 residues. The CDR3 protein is CASSQPLGLAGDSYEQYF. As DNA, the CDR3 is TGTGCCAGCAGCCAACCGCTGGGACTAGCGGGAGACTCCTACGAGCAGTACTTC.

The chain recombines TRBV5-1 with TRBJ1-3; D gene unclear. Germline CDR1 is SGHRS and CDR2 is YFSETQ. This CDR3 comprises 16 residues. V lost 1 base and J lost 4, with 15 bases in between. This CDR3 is CASSLMAGPKGNTIYF. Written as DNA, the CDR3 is TGCGCCAGCAGCTTGATGGCTGGACCGAAAGGAAACACCATATATTTT. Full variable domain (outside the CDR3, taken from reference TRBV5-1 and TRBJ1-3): KAGVTQTPRYLIKTRGQQVTLSCSPISGHRSVSWYQQTPGQGLQFLFEYFSETQRNKGNFPGRFSGRQFSNSRSEMNVSTLELGDSALYLCASSLMAGPKGNTIYFGEGSWLTVV.

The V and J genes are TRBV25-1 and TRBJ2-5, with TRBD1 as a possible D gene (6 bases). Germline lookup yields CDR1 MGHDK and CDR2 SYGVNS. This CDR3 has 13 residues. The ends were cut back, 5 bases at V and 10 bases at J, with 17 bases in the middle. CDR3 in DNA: TGTGCCAGCAGTAACCAAACCCCAGGGGACCAGTACTTC. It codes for CASSNQTPGDQYF.

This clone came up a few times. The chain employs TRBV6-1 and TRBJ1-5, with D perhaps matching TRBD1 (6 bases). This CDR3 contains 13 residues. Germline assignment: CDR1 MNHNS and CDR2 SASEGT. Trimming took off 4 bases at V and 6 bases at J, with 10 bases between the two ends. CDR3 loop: CASSGGRGQPQHF. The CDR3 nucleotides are TGTGCCAGCAGTGGGGGGCGCGGTCAGCCCCAGCATTTT.

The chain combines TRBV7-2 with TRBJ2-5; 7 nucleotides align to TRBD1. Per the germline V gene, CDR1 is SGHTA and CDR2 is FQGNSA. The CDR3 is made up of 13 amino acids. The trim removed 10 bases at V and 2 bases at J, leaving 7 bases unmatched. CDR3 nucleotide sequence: TGTGCCACCGGTACAGGGGATCAAGAGACCCAGTACTTC. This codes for CATGTGDQETQYF. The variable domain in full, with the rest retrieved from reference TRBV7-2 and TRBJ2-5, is GAGVSQSPSNKVTEKGKDVELRCDPISGHTALYWYRQSLGQGLEFLIYFQGNSAPDKSGLPSDRFSAERTGGSVSTLTIQRTQQEDSAVYLCATGTGDQETQYFGPGTRLLVL.

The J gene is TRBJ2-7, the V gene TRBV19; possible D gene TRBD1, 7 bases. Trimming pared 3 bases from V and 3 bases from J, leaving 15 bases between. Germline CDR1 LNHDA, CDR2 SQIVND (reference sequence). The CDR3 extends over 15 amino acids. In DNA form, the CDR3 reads TGTGCCAGTAGTATGACGCCAGGGGGGAGCTACGAGCAGTACTTC. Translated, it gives CASSMTPGGSYEQYF. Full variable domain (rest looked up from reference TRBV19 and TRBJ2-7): DGGITQSPKYLFRKEGQNVTLSCEQNLNHDAMYWYRQDPGQGLRLIYYSQIVNDFQKGDIAEGYSVSREKKESFPLTVTSAQKNPTAFYLCASSMTPGGSYEQYFGPGTRLTVT.

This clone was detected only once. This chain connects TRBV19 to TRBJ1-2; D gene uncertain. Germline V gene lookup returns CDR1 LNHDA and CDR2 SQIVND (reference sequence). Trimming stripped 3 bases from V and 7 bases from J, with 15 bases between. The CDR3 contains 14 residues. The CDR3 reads CASSMPQGSGGYTF. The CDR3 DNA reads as TGTGCCAGTAGTATGCCCCAAGGGTCAGGTGGCTACACCTTC.

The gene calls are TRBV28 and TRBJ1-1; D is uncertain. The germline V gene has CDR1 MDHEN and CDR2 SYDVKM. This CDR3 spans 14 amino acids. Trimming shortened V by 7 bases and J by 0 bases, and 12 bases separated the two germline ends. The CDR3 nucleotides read TGTGCCAGCAAGTCGGGCCCCATGAACACTGAAGCTTTCTTT. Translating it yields CASKSGPMNTEAFF.

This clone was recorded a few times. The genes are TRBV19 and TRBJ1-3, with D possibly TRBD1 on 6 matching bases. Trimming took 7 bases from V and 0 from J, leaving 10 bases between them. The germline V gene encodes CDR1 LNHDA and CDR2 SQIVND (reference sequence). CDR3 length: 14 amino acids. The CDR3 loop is CASTTGSSGNTIYF. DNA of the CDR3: TGTGCCAGTACCACAGGGAGCTCTGGAAACACCATATATTTT.

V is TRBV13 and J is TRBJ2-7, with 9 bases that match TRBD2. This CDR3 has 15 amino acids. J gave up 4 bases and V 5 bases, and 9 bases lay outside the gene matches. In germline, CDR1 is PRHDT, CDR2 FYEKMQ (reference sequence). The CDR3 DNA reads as TGTGCCAGCAGCCAGAAGCGGGAGGCGACGTACGAGCAGTACTTC. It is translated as CASSQKREATYEQYF.

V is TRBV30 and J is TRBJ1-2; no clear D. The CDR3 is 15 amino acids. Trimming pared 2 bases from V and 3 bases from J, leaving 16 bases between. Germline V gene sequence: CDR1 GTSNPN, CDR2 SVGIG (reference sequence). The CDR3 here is CAWSIRRTLDYGYTF. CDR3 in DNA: TGTGCCTGGAGTATTAGAAGGACCCTCGACTATGGCTACACCTTC.

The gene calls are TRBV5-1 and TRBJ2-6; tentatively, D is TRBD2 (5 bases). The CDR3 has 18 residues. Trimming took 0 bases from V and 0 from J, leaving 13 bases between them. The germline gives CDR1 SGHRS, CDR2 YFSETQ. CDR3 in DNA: TGCGCCAGCAGCTTGGACCGGACTGGGGTCTCTGGGGCCAACGTCCTGACTTTC. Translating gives CASSLDRTGVSGANVLTF.

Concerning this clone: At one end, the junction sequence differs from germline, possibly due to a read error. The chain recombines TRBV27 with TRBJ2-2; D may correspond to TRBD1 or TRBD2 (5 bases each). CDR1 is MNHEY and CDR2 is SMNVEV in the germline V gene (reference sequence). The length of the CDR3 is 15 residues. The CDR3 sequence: CASGIRDGTPGELFF. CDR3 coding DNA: TGTGCCAGCGGTATCCGGGACGGTACACCCGGAGAGCTGTTTTTT.

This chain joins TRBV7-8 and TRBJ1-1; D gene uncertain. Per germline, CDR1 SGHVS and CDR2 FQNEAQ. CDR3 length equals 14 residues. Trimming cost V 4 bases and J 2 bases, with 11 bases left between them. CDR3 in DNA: TGTGCCAGCAGCTCTTGGGAGGGAAACACTGAAGCTTTCTTT. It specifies CASSSWEGNTEAFF.

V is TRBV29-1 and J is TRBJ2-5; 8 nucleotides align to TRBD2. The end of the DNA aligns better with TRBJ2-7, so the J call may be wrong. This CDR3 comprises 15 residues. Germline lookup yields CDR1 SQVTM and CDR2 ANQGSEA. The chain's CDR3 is CSARQGSGGLDEQYF. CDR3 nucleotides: TGCAGCGCCCGCCAGGGGAGCGGGGGACTTGACGAGCAGTACTTC.

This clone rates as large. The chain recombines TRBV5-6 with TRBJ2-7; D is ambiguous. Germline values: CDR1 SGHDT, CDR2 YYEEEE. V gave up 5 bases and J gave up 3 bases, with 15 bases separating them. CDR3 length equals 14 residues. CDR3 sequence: CASSMDPGVYEQYF. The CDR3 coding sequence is TGTGCCAGCAGTATGGACCCCGGAGTCTACGAGCAGTACTTC.

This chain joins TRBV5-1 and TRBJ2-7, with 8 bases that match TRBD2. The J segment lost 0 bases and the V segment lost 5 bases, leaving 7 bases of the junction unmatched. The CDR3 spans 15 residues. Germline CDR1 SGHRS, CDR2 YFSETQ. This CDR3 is CASSFSGEGSYEQYF. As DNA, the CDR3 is TGCGCCAGCAGTTTTAGCGGGGAAGGCTCCTACGAGCAGTACTTC.

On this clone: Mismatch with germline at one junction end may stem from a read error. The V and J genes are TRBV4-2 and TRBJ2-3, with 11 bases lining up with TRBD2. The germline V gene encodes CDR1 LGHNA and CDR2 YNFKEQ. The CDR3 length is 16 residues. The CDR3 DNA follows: TGTGCCAGCAGGCAAGAACTAGCGGGAGGCACAGATACGCAGTATTTT. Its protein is CASRQELAGGTDTQYF.

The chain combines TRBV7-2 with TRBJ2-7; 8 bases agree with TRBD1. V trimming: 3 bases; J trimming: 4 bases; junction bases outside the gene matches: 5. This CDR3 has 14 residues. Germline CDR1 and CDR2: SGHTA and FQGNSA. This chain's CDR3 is CASSFSGGDYEQYF. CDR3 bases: TGTGCCAGCAGCTTTTCAGGGGGCGATTACGAGCAGTACTTC.

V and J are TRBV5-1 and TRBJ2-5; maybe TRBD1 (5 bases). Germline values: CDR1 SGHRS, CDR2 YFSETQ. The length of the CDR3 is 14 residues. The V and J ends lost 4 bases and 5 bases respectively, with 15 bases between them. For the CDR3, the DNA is TGCGCCAGCAGCCATTTAGGGGCCGGGGAGACCCAGTACTTC. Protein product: CASSHLGAGETQYF.

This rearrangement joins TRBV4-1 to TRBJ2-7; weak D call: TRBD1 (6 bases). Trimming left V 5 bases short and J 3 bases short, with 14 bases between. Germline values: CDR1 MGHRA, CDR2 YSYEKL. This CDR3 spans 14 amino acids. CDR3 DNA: TGCGCCAGCAGCGCCCACAGGGACAACTACGAGCAGTACTTC. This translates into CASSAHRDNYEQYF.

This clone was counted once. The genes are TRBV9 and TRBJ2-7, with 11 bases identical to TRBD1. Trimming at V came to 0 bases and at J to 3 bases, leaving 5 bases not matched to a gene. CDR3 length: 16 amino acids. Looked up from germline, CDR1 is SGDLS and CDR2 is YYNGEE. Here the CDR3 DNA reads TGTGCCAGCAGCGTAGGGGGAGGGACAGGGGGCTACGAGCAGTACTTC. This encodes CASSVGGGTGGYEQYF.

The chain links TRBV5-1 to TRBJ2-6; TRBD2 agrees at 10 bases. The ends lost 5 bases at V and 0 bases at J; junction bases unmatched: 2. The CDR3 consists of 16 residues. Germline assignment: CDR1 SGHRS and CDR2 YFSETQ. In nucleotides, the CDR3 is TGCGCCAGCAGTCTAGCGGGGGCCTCTGGGGCCAACGTCCTGACTTTC. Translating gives CASSLAGASGANVLTF.